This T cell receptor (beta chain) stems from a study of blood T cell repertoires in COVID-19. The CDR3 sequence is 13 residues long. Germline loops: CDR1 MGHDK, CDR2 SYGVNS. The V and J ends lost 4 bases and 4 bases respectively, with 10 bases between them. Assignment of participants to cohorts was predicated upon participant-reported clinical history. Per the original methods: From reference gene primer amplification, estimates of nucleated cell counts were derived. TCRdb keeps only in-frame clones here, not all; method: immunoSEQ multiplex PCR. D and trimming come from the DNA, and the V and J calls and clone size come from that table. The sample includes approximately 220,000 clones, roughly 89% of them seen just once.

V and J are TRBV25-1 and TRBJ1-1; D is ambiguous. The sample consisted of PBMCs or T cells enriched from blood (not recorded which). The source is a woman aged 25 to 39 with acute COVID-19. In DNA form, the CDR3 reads TGTGCCAGCAGTGTATCCGGGGTCACTGAAGCTTTCTTT. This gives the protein CASSVSGVTEAFF. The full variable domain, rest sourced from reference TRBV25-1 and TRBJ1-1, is EADIYQTPRYLVIGTGKKITLECSQTMGHDKMYWYQQDPGMELHLIHYSYGVNSTEKGDLSSESTVSRIRTEHFPLTLESARPSHTSQYLCASSVSGVTEAFFGQGTRLTVV.